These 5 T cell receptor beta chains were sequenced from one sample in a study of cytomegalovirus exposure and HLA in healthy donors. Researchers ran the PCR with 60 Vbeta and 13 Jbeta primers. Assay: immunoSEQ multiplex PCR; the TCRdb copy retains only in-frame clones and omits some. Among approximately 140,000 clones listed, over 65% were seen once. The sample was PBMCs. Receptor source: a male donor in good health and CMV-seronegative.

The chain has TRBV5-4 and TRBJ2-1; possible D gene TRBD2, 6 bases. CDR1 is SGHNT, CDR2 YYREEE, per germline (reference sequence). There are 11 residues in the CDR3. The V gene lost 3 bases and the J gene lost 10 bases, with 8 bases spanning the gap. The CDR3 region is CASSWGGEQFF. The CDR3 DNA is TGTGCCAGCAGCTGGGGAGGAGAGCAGTTCTTC.

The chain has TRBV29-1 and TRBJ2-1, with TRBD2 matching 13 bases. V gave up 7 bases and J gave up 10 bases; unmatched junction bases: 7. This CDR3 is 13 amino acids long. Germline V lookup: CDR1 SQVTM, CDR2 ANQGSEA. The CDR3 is CSALAGGPREQFF. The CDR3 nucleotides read TGCAGCGCACTAGCGGGAGGGCCTAGGGAGCAGTTCTTC.

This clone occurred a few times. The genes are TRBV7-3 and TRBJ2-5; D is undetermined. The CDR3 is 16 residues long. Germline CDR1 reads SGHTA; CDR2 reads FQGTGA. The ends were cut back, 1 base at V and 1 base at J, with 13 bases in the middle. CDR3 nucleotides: TGTGCCAGCAGCTTAAGGCGGTTAGGCGGCCAAGAGACCCAGTACTTC. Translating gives CASSLRRLGGQETQYF.

The CDR3 DNA is TGCGCCAGCAGCCAAGGCAGGGAAGGGGCAGATACGCAGTATTTT. Residues: CASSQGREGADTQYF. V and J are TRBV4-3 and TRBJ2-3, with D perhaps matching TRBD1 (5 bases). The V gene lost 1 base and the J gene lost 4 bases, with 12 bases spanning the gap. This CDR3 has 15 residues. CDR1 is LGHNA, CDR2 YSLEER, per germline.

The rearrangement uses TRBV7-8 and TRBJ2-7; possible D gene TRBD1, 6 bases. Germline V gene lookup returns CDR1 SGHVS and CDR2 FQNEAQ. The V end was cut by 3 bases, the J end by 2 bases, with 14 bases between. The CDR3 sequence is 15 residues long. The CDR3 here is CASSFPRDNTYEQYF. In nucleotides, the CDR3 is TGTGCCAGCAGCTTTCCCCGGGACAACACCTACGAGCAGTACTTC.